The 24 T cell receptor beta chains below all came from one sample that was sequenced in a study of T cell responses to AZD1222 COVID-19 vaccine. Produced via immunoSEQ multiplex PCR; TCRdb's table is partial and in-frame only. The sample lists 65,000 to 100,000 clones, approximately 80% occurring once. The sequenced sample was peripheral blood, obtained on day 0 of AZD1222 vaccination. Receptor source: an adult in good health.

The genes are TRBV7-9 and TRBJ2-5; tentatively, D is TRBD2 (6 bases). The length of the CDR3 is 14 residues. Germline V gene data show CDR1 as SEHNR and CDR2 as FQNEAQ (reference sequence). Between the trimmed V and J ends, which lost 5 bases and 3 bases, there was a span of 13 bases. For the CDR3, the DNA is TGTGCCAGCAGCACTGACGGGGAGGAAGAGACCCAGTACTTC. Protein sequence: CASSTDGEEETQYF.

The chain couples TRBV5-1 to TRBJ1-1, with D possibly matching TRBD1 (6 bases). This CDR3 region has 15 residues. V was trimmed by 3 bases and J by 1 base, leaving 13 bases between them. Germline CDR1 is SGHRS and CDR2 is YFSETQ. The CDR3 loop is CASSWGGHTNTEAFF. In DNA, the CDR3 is TGCGCCAGCAGCTGGGGGGGACATACGAACACTGAAGCTTTCTTT.

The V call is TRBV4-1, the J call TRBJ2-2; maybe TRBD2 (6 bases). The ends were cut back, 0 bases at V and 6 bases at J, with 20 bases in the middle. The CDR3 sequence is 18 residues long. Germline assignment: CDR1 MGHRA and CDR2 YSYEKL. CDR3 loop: CASSQDLGRLGVSGELFF. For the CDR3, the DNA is TGCGCCAGCAGCCAAGATTTGGGGCGACTAGGGGTCTCCGGGGAGCTGTTTTTT.

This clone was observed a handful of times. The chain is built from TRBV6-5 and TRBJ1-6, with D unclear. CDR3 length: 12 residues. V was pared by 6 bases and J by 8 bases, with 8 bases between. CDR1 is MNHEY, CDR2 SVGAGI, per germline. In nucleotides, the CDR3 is TGTGCCAGCAGGGTGGTGGATTCACCCCTCCACTTT. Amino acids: CASRVVDSPLHF.

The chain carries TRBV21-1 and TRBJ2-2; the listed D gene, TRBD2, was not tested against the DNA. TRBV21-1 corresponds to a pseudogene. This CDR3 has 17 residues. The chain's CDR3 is CASSKGLAGGNTGELFF. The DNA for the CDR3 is TGTGCCAGCAGCAAAGGACTAGCGGGGGGAAACACCGGGGAGCTGTTTTTT.

The CDR3 spells CASSLVQGKNSPLHF. DNA for the CDR3: TGCGCCAGCAGCTTGGTCCAGGGGAAGAATTCACCCCTCCACTTT. This chain joins TRBV5-1 and TRBJ1-6; D is perhaps TRBD1 (6 bases). This CDR3 region has 15 residues. Trimming removed 0 bases from V and 7 bases from J, with 11 bases in between. Germline CDR1 is SGHRS and CDR2 is YFSETQ.

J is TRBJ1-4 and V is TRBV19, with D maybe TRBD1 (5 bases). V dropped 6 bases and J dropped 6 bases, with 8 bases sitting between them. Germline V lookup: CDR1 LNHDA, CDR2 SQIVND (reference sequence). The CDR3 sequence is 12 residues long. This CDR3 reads CASSRVDEKLFF. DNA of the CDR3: TGTGCCAGTAGCAGGGTAGATGAAAAACTGTTTTTT.

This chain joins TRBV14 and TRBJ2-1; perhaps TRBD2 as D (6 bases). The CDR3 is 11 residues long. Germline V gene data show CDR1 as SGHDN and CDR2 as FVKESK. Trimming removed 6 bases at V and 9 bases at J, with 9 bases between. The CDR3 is CASRFGGEQFF. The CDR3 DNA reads TGTGCCAGCAGATTCGGGGGTGAGCAGTTCTTC.

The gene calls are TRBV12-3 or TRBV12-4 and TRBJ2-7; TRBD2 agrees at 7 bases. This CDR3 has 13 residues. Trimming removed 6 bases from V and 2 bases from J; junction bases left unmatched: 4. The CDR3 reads CASRKGRAYEQYF. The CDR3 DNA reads TGTGCCAGCAGAAAGGGGAGGGCCTACGAGCAGTACTTC.

The CDR3 nucleotides read TGTGCCACCAGCAGGGGACAGGGGTACTACGAGCAGTACTTC. It yields the protein CATSRGQGYYEQYF. V gene TRBV15 combines with J gene TRBJ2-7, with 10 bases lining up with TRBD1. The CDR3 has 14 residues. CDR1 and CDR2 from the germline V gene are LNHNV and YYDKDF (reference sequence). After removal of 3 bases from V and 3 bases from J, the junction contained 2 bases not matched to a gene. Full variable domain (missing parts from reference TRBV15 and TRBJ2-7): DAMVIQNPRYQVTQFGKPVTLSCSQTLNHNVMYWYQQKSSQAPKLLFHYYDKDFNNEADTPDNFQSRRPNTSFCFLDIRSPGLGDTAMYLCATSRGQGYYEQYFGPGTRLTVT.

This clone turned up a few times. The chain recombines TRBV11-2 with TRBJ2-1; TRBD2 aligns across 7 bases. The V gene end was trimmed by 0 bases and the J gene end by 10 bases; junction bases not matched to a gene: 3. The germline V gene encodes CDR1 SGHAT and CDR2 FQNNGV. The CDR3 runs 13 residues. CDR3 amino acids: CASSLDQRDEQFF. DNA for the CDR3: TGTGCCAGCAGCTTAGATCAGCGGGACGAGCAGTTCTTC.

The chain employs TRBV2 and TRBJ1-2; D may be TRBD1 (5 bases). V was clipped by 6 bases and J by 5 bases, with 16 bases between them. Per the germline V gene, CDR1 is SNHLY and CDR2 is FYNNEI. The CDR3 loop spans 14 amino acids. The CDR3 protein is CASSEKPGGYGYTF. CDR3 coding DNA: TGTGCCAGCAGCGAGAAACCTGGGGGGTATGGCTACACCTTC.

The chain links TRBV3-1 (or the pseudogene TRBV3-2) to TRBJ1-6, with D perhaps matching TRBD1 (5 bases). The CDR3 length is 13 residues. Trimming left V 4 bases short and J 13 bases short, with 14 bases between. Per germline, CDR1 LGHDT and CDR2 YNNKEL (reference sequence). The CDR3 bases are TGTGCCAGCAGCCCGACTACTGGGGACCCCCTCCACTTT. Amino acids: CASSPTTGDPLHF.

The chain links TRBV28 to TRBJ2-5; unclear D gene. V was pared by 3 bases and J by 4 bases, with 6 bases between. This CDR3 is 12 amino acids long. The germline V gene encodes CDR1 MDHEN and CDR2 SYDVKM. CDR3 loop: CASSFAAETQYF. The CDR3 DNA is TGTGCCAGCAGTTTTGCGGCAGAGACCCAGTACTTC.

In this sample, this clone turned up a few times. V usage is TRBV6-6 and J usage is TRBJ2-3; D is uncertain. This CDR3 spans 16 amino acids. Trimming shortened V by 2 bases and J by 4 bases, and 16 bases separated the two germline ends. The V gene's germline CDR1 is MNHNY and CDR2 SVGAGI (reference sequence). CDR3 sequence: CASSYTTKLFADTQYF. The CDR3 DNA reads TGTGCCAGCAGTTACACTACCAAACTCTTTGCAGATACGCAGTATTTT.

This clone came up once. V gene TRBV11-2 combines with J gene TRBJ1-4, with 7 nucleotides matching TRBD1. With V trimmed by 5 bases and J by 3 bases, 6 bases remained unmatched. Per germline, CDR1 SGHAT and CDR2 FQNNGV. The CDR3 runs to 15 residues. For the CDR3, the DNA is TGTGCCAGCAGCGGACGTACAGGGGCTAATGAAAAACTGTTTTTT. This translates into CASSGRTGANEKLFF.

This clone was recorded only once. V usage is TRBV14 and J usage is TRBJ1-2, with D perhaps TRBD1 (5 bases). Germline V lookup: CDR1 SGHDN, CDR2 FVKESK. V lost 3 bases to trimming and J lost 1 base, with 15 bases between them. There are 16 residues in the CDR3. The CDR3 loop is CASSHALGAGNYGYTF. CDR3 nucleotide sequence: TGTGCCAGCAGCCACGCATTAGGGGCGGGTAACTATGGCTACACCTTC.

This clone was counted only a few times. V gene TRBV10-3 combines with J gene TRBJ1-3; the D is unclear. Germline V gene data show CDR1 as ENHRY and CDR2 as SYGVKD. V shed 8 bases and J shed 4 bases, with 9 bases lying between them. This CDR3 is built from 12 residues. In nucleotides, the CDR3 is TGTGCCATCGGAGAGCCCGGAAACACCATATATTTT. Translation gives CAIGEPGNTIYF.

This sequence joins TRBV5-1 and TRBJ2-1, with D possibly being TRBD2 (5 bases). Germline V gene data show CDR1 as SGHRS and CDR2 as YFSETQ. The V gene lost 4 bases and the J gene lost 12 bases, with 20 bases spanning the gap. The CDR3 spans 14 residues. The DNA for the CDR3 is TGCGCCAGCAGCGCGGGCCAATCGGGCCTTGGGCAGTTCTTC. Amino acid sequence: CASSAGQSGLGQFF.

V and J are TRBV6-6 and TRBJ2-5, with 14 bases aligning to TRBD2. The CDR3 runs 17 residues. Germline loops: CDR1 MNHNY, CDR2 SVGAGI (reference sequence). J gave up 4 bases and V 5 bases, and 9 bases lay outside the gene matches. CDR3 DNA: TGTGCCAGCAGTCTCGGGGGACTAGCGGGAGTGAGAGAGACCCAGTACTTC. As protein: CASSLGGLAGVRETQYF.

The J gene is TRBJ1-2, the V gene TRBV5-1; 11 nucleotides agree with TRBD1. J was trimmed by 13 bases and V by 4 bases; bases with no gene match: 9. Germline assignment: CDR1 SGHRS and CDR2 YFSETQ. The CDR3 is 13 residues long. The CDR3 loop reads CASSTGQGALGTF. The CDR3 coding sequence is TGCGCCAGCAGCACCGGACAGGGGGCTTTAGGCACCTTC.

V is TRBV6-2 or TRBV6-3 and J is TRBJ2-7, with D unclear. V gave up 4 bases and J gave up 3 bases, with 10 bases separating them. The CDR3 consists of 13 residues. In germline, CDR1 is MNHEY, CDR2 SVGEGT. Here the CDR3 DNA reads TGTGCCAGCAGTTTACTAACCCTCTACGAGCAGTACTTC. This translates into CASSLLTLYEQYF.

CDR3 nucleotides: TGTGCCAGTAGTCGCACCTTCTCCTACGAGCAGTACTTC. It codes for CASSRTFSYEQYF. The chain recombines TRBV19 with TRBJ2-7; D is unresolved. Germline CDR1 LNHDA, CDR2 SQIVND (reference sequence). This CDR3 spans 13 amino acids. The V and J ends lost 5 bases and 0 bases respectively, with 8 bases between them.

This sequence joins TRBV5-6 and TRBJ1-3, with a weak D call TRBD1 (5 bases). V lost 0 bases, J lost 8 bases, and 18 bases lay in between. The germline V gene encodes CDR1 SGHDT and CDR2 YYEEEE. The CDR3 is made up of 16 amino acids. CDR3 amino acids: CASSLVSGTAEDTIYF. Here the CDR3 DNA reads TGTGCCAGCAGCTTGGTATCCGGGACTGCGGAGGACACCATATATTTT.